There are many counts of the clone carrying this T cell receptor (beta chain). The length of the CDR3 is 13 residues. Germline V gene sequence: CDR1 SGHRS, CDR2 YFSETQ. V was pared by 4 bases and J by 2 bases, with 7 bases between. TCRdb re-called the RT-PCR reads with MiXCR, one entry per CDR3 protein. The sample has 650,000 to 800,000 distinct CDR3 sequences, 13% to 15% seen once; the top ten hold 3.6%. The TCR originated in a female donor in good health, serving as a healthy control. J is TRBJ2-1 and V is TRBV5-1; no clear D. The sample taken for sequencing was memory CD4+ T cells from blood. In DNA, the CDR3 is TGCGCCAGCAGCGCGACCCCCTACAATGAGCAGTTCTTC. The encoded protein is CASSATPYNEQFF.